These T cell receptor beta chains were read from a single sample in a study of CXCR3-negative and CXCR3-positive naive CD8 T cells. TCRdb re-called the 5' RACE reads; every CDR3 protein appears as one record, without DNA. This repertoire comprises approximately 120,000 distinct CDR3 sequences; its ten largest clones make up about 0.35%. The sample was naive CXCR3+ CD8+ T cells from blood. The receptors were sampled from a human donor in good health. Some clones in this sample may be carry-over from other donors' samples. Both conserved end residues are part of each CDR3. The order of the fields is J gene, CDR3 length, V gene, CDR3 protein.

TRBJ2-1,13,TRBV20-1,CSASMAIDNEQFF
TRBJ1-5,15,TRBV19,CASTATGGPNQPQHF
TRBJ2-2,15,TRBV7-8,CASSDRTSFTGELFF
TRBJ2-1,17,TRBV7-3,CASSSGTSGGLWNEQFF
TRBJ1-2,14,TRBV12-3/TRBV12-4,CASRPHRASGGYTF
TRBJ2-3,14,TRBV29-1,CSVEGFLSTDTQYF
TRBJ1-1,12,TRBV6-2/TRBV6-3,CASSYEGTEAFF
TRBJ2-5,18,TRBV7-6,CASSLGLAGGPMQETQYF
TRBJ2-7,13,TRBV5-1,CASSTGQLYEQYF
TRBJ2-1,16,TRBV5-1,CASSLSWANSYNEQFF
TRBJ2-1,17,TRBV24-1,CATSDPLAGSSYNEQFF
TRBJ1-1,13,TRBV7-9,CASSFRGETEAFF
TRBJ2-2,11,TRBV19,CASGNTGELFF
TRBJ2-1,14,TRBV12-3/TRBV12-4,CASSLAGSTGEQFF
TRBJ2-7,13,TRBV28,CASSLEMGSEQYF
TRBJ2-1,17,TRBV7-8,CASSLVATSGAYNEQFF
TRBJ2-7,16,TRBV27,CASSPKRGTVSYEQYF
TRBJ2-5,15,TRBV10-3,CAISDVGSRAETQYF
TRBJ2-7,13,TRBV7-9,CASRDRNSYEQYF
TRBJ2-7,16,TRBV20-1,CSARTWTSPTSYEQYF
TRBJ2-7,14,TRBV28,CASSLSARSYEQYF
TRBJ2-5,19,TRBV13,CASSSRAIPDRALQETQYF
TRBJ1-1,15,TRBV7-9,CASTLTGTGSTEAFF
TRBJ2-7,15,TRBV5-1,CASSLVPSASYEQYF
TRBJ2-7,15,TRBV29-1,CSVEVVSEVSYEQYF